This record covers a single T cell receptor (beta chain). Here immunoSEQ multiplex PCR was the method, and the copy in TCRdb shows in-frame clones only, minus some. This table has around 100,000 clones, approximately 93% appearing once. The V gene lost 0 bases and the J gene lost 6 bases, with 11 bases spanning the gap. The germline CDR1 and CDR2 sequences are SGHDT and YYEEEE. This CDR3 region has 14 residues. The source of the sample is a study of T cell changes during pregnancy in multiple sclerosis. The chain links TRBV5-6 to TRBJ2-3; D possibly corresponds to TRBD1 (6 bases). The sequence was collected from a female donor with multiple sclerosis, enrolled in a pregnancy study. The sequenced sample was peripheral blood, obtained after pregnancy. The CDR3 DNA reads as TGTGCCAGCAGCTTGGGAGGGGGAATGGATACGCAGTATTTT. Its translation: CASSLGGGMDTQYF.